This section outlines one T cell receptor (beta chain) sequence together with its context. What it binds is unknown. Germline V lookup: CDR1 WSHSY, CDR2 SAAADI. There are 14 residues in the CDR3. Trimming left V 2 bases short and J 0 bases short, with 7 bases between. The data stem from a study of shared clonotypes between healthy human individuals. The protocol was immunoSEQ multiplex PCR, while the TCRdb copy is restricted to in-frame clones and leaves out a portion. Here the sample spans about 470,000 clones, roughly 83% being singletons. Study findings and constraints: Sampling included only blood; tissue repertoires likely differ.

Sequencing used PBMCs. The source of this sequence is a middle-aged woman in good health. Some clones in this sample may be carry-over from other donors' samples. The J gene is TRBJ1-2, the V gene TRBV10-2; D remains unclear. The CDR3 DNA is TGCGCCAGCAGTGAGCAGGCTCCTAACTATGGCTACACCTTC. Encoded protein: CASSEQAPNYGYTF.